The T cell receptor beta chain under discussion was sequenced for a study of blood T cell repertoires in COVID-19. Study-level background: Researchers got acute and convalescent COVID-19 samples from the United States, Italy and Spain. T cells, B-cell-depleted T cells, or PBMCs supplied cDNA or gDNA.

This clone was counted a single time. Libraries were prepared by immunoSEQ multiplex PCR; TCRdb keeps only in-frame clonotypes and omits some of them. The repertoire holds 260,000 or so clones, with about 83% as singletons. Germline V gives CDR1 SGHTA, CDR2 FQGNSA. V lost 5 bases and J lost 0; bases outside the gene matches: 16. The CDR3 covers 19 residues. The clonotype was recovered from a man older than 75 with acute or convalescent COVID-19. The sample was peripheral blood. V and J are TRBV7-2 and TRBJ2-5; 9 bases are shared with TRBD2. CDR3 region: CASSQRFVWVAGDQETQYF. CDR3 DNA: TGTGCCAGCAGCCAAAGATTTGTATGGGTAGCGGGGGACCAAGAGACCCAGTACTTC.